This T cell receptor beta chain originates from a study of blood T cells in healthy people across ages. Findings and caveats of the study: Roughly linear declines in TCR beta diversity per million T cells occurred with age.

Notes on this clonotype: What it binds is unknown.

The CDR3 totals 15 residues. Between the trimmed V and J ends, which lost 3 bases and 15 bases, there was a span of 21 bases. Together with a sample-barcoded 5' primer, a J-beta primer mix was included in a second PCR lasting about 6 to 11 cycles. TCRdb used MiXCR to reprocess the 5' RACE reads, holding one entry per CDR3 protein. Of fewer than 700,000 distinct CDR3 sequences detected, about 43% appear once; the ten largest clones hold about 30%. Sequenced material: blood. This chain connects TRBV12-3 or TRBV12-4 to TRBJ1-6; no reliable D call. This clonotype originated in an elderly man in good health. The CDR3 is CASSFGVRSSGNLHF. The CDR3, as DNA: TGTGCCAGCAGTTTTGGGGTCAGGTCAAGTGGGAACCTCCACTTT.